This TCR beta chain emerged from a study of blood T cell repertoires in COVID-19. The overall study: Collection of acute and convalescent COVID-19 samples took place in the United States, Italy and Spain.

The table lists this clone with a few counts. In the authors' workflow: Amplification from reference gene primers served as the basis for estimated nucleated cell counts. Repertoires were generated with immunoSEQ multiplex PCR, while TCRdb's copy carries only in-frame clones and drops some. D and trimming were read from the DNA, whereas the V and J calls and clone size are those reported in that table. The sample holds tens of thousands of clones, more than 65% seen once. CDR3 length: 14 residues. Germline lookup yields CDR1 SGHNT and CDR2 YENEEA. Trimming pared 5 bases from V and 4 bases from J, leaving 14 bases between.

The specimen was peripheral blood. This TCR was sampled from a human donor in a cohort sampled during active COVID-19. V and J are TRBV11-3 and TRBJ2-5, with D maybe TRBD2 (7 bases). The CDR3 here is CASSPRGGSETQYF. The CDR3 DNA sequence: TGTGCCAGCAGCCCGAGGGGGGGTTCAGAGACCCAGTACTTC.